This paragraph reports one T cell receptor beta chain. The entry originates in a study of blood T cell repertoires in COVID-19. The wider study: The samples span acute and convalescent COVID-19 from the United States, Italy and Spain. PBMCs, B-cell-depleted T cells, or T cells provided the cDNA or gDNA that made up the material.

The CDR3 is 14 amino acids. V was clipped by 2 bases and J by 4 bases; unmatched bases: 4. Germline assignment: CDR1 MNHEY and CDR2 SVGAGI. Original methodology: Quantification of nucleated cells was approximated via reference gene primer amplification. TCRdb's table, derived via immunoSEQ multiplex PCR, lists solely in-frame clones and lacks some. V, J and clone size are those of that table, while D and trimming were read from the DNA. The sample consists of about 68,000 clones, approximately 84% of them appearing once. The clonotype was recovered from a man aged 45-60 years with active COVID-19. The material sequenced was peripheral blood. This chain connects TRBV6-5 to TRBJ1-1; 7 bases match TRBD1. CDR3 in amino acids: CASSYTTGFTEAFF. The CDR3 nucleotides read TGTGCCAGCAGTTACACGACAGGGTTCACTGAAGCTTTCTTT.